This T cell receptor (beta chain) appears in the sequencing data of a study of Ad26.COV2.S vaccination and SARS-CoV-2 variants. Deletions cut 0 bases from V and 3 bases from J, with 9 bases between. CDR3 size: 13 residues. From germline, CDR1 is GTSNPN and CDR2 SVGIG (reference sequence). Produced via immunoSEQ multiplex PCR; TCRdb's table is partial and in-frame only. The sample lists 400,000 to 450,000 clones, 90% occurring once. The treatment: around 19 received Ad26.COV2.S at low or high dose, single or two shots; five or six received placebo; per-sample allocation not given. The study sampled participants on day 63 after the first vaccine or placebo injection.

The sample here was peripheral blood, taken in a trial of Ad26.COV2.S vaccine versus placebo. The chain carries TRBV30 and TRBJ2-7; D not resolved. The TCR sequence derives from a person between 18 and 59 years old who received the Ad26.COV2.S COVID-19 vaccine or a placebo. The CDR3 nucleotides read TGTGCCTGGAGTGTAGGGCAGGACTACGAGCAGTACTTC. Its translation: CAWSVGQDYEQYF.